A single sample is the source of the 8 T cell receptor beta chains below, sequenced in a study of T-cell memory formation after mild COVID-19. TCRdb ran MiXCR on the 5' RACE reads and lists one entry per CDR3 protein. The data hold fewer than 650,000 distinct CDR3 sequences, with 15% to 20% observed a single time. What was sequenced was PBMCs or a T cell subset sorted from them (not recorded which). Receptors originate from an adult woman who had mild COVID-19 (a few samples of this study predate the infection). Cell type and time point are not known.

The CDR3 is CASSATGNPNTGELFF. The CDR3 DNA reads TGTGCCAGCAGCGCTACGGGGAACCCGAACACCGGGGAGCTGTTTTTT. The rearrangement joins TRBV9 to TRBJ2-2; possibly TRBD2 for D (5 bases). Between the trimmed V and J ends, which lost 3 bases and 0 bases, there was a span of 12 bases. Germline CDR1 SGDLS, CDR2 YYNGEE. The CDR3 consists of 16 residues. Looking up the rest from reference TRBV9 and TRBJ2-2 gives the full variable domain: DSGVTQTPKHLITATGQRVTLRCSPRSGDLSVYWYQQSLDQGLQFLIQYYNGEERAKGNILERFSAQQFPDLHSELNLSSLELGDSALYFCASSATGNPNTGELFFGEGSRLTVL.

V usage is TRBV5-1 and J usage is TRBJ2-1; a weak D match, TRBD2 (6 bases). The V gene lost 4 bases and the J gene lost 6 bases, with 17 bases spanning the gap. This CDR3 has 15 amino acids. In germline, CDR1 is SGHRS, CDR2 YFSETQ. The CDR3 bases are TGCGCCAGCAGCACCGGCGGGACGAGCTTCAATGAGCAGTTCTTC. Amino acids: CASSTGGTSFNEQFF.

There are many counts of this clonotype. V gene TRBV11-2 combines with J gene TRBJ2-7; tentatively, D is TRBD2 (6 bases). With 0 bases removed from V and 0 bases from J, the gap between germline ends came to 9 bases. Germline CDR1 is SGHAT and CDR2 is FQNNGV. This CDR3 region has 15 residues. The CDR3 DNA reads as TGTGCCAGCAGCTTAGATCGGGGAGGCTCCTACGAGCAGTACTTC. This gives the protein CASSLDRGGSYEQYF. Filled out from reference TRBV11-2 and TRBJ2-7, the complete variable domain reads EAGVAQSPRYKIIEKRQSVAFWCNPISGHATLYWYQQILGQGPKLLIQFQNNGVVDDSQLPKDRFSAERLKGVDSTLKIQPAKLEDSAVYLCASSLDRGGSYEQYFGPGTRLTVT.

This clonotype was detected a few times. This chain joins TRBV5-5 and TRBJ1-6; a possible D gene is TRBD1 (5 bases). Germline CDR1 reads SGHKS; CDR2 reads YYEKEE (reference sequence). CDR3 size: 17 residues. V lost 6 bases, J lost 8 bases, and 24 bases lay in between. In DNA, the CDR3 is TGTGCCAGCACCAAACTCCCCGGTGGGGTAGGGGATTCACCCCTCCACTTT. Translation gives CASTKLPGGVGDSPLHF. Looking up the rest from reference TRBV5-5 and TRBJ1-6 gives the full variable domain: DAGVTQSPTHLIKTRGQQVTLRCSPISGHKSVSWYQQVLGQGPQFIFQYYEKEERGRGNFPDRFSARQFPNYSSELNVNALLLGDSALYLCASTKLPGGVGDSPLHFGNGTRLTVT.

The chain combines TRBV7-2 with TRBJ2-7, with 9 bases that match TRBD2. The CDR3 is 14 residues long. V lost 8 bases and J lost 7; bases outside the gene matches: 12. Germline V gene lookup returns CDR1 SGHTA and CDR2 FQGNSA. The CDR3 loop reads CASSAAGGPGEQYF. The CDR3, as DNA: TGTGCCAGCTCAGCTGCGGGAGGGCCGGGGGAGCAGTACTTC. The entire variable domain, with the rest obtained from reference TRBV7-2 and TRBJ2-7, is as follows: GAGVSQSPSNKVTEKGKDVELRCDPISGHTALYWYRQSLGQGLEFLIYFQGNSAPDKSGLPSDRFSAERTGGSVSTLTIQRTQQEDSAVYLCASSAAGGPGEQYFGPGTRLTVT.

The chain joins TRBV12-3 or TRBV12-4 to TRBJ2-1, with unresolved D. V was cut by 8 bases and J by 3 bases, with 17 bases left in between. The CDR3 is 15 residues long. Here the CDR3 reads CASARSRFGYNEQFF. The CDR3 region has the DNA TGTGCCAGCGCCCGGAGTCGGTTCGGCTACAATGAGCAGTTCTTC.

This clonotype has more than one count but fewer than ten. In nucleotides, the CDR3 is TGTGCCAGCAGCAAAGCGAGGTATCTAAGCTTACCCTACGAGCAGTACTTC. Its translation is CASSKARYLSLPYEQYF. The chain employs TRBV21-1 and TRBJ2-7. TRBV21-1 is described as a pseudogene. This CDR3 has 17 amino acids.

A few counts support this clonotype. This chain uses TRBV3-1 with TRBJ2-2; 9 positions agree with TRBD2. The V gene end was trimmed by 0 bases and the J gene end by 5 bases; junction bases not matched to a gene: 4. Germline CDR1 is LGHDT and CDR2 is YNNKEL (reference sequence). This CDR3 region has 16 residues. CDR3 sequence: CASSQDSGRDTGELFF. The CDR3 region has the DNA TGTGCCAGCAGCCAAGATAGCGGGAGAGATACCGGGGAGCTGTTTTTT.